These T cell receptor beta chains were read from a single sample in a study of T cell responses to AZD1222 COVID-19 vaccine. The data were produced by immunoSEQ multiplex PCR, yet TCRdb's version contains in-frame clones alone and is incomplete. The sample comprises around 110,000 clones, around nine tenths of which are singletons, and around 8.7% rests with the top ten. Specimen: peripheral blood, collected on day 0 of AZD1222 vaccination. The source of these receptors is an adult in good health. CDR3s include the opening cysteine and the closing phenylalanine or tryptophan. The D gene is left open where the match is weak. Part of the rows lack a size; the others show once, few, many or a class for expanded clones.

>TRBD1|.|TRBJ2-7|TRBV30
CAWSVGPGQVYEQYF
TGTGCCTGGAGTGTGGGGCCCGGACAGGTCTACGAGCAGTACTTC
>.|.|TRBJ2-7|TRBV3-1/TRBV3-2
CASSQEGTDGEQYF
TGTGCCAGCAGCCAAGAGGGGACCGACGGGGAGCAGTACTTC
>TRBD1|.|TRBJ2-7|TRBV5-1
CASSLVGTGAPGGAYEQYF
TGCGCCAGCAGCTTGGTAGGGACAGGGGCGCCCGGAGGAGCCTACGAGCAGTACTTC
>.|.|TRBJ1-3|TRBV18
CASSPPVGLHSGNTIYF
TGTGCCAGCTCACCACCTGTAGGACTGCACTCTGGAAACACCATATATTTT
>TRBD2|.|TRBJ2-1|TRBV6-5
CASSYSASGREQFF
TGTGCCAGCAGTTACTCGGCTAGCGGGAGAGAGCAGTTCTTC
>TRBD2|.|TRBJ2-1|TRBV6-2/TRBV6-3
CASSPWTSGGYSEQFF
TGTGCCAGCAGCCCTTGGACTAGCGGGGGCTACAGTGAGCAGTTCTTC
>TRBD2|.|TRBJ2-5|TRBV7-3
CASSLGNSGSSRETQYF
TGTGCCAGCAGCTTAGGTAATAGCGGGAGCTCTCGGGAGACCCAGTACTTC
>TRBD1|.|TRBJ1-6|TRBV15
CATSRGDRVAYNSPLHF
TGTGCCACCAGCAGAGGGGACAGGGTCGCCTATAATTCACCCCTCCACTTT
>.|.|TRBJ2-1|TRBV6-1
CASSEHRAYNEQFF
TGTGCCAGCAGTGAACACCGGGCCTACAATGAGCAGTTCTTC
>TRBD2|.|TRBJ2-7|TRBV7-2
CASSPHGAGLAGGSYEQYF
TGTGCCAGCAGCCCCCATGGGGCGGGGCTAGCGGGGGGTTCCTACGAGCAGTACTTC
>.|.|TRBJ1-1|TRBV5-1
CASSLGLSNTEAFF
TGCGCCAGCAGCTTGGGTCTCTCGAACACTGAAGCTTTCTTT
>TRBD1|.|TRBJ1-2|TRBV7-8
CASSPGTGPFYGYTF
TGTGCCAGCAGCCCAGGGACAGGACCTTTTTATGGCTACACCTTC
>.|.|TRBJ1-2|TRBV6-5
CASDKGLDYGYTF
TGTGCCAGCGATAAGGGCTTGGACTATGGCTACACCTTC
>.|once|TRBJ1-1|TRBV6-1
CASSENLKGANTEAFF
TGTGCCAGCAGTGAAAATCTCAAAGGAGCGAACACTGAAGCTTTCTTT
>.|.|TRBJ2-3|TRBV5-1
CASTVGRGGTDTQYF
TGCGCCAGCACCGTTGGGCGGGGTGGCACAGATACGCAGTATTTT
>.|once|TRBJ1-1|TRBV29-1
CSVGDAGLNTEAFF
TGCAGCGTTGGAGACGCAGGACTGAACACTGAAGCTTTCTTT
>.|.|TRBJ2-5|TRBV7-2
CASSLEWGLDQGETQYF
TGTGCCAGCAGCTTAGAATGGGGGCTAGATCAAGGGGAGACCCAGTACTTC
>.|.|TRBJ1-2|TRBV28
CASCTTGYGYTF
TGTGCCAGTTGCACGACAGGCTATGGCTACACCTTC
>TRBD1|.|TRBJ1-5|TRBV10-3
CAISESTGGNQPQHF
TGTGCCATCAGTGAGTCGACAGGGGGCAATCAGCCCCAGCATTTT
>TRBD2|.|TRBJ2-1|TRBV19
CASSHRASGTSANEQFF
TGTGCCAGTAGTCACCGAGCCTCCGGGACTAGCGCCAATGAGCAGTTCTTC
>.|.|TRBJ1-1|TRBV28
CASTPWGPGVMNTEAFF
TGTGCCAGCACCCCATGGGGGCCAGGGGTTATGAACACTGAAGCTTTCTTT
>.|.|TRBJ2-4|TRBV2
CASSEQTGSRYF
TGTGCCAGCAGTGAGCAGACAGGTTCGAGGTACTTC
>.|.|TRBJ1-1|TRBV19
CASSIGPGRGANLGAFF
TGTGCCAGTAGTATAGGCCCCGGTAGAGGGGCCAACCTGGGAGCTTTCTTT
>.|once|TRBJ1-6|TRBV7-2
CATSGRTYNSPLHF
TGTGCAACATCGGGGAGGACCTATAATTCACCCCTCCACTTT
>TRBD1|.|TRBJ1-2|TRBV6-2/TRBV6-3
CASRPTGTAGYGYTF
TGTGCCAGCAGGCCTACCGGGACAGCGGGCTATGGCTACACCTTC
>.|.|TRBJ1-5|TRBV2
CASDIRSNQPQHF
TGTGCCAGCGACATTAGGAGCAATCAGCCCCAGCATTTT
>TRBD2|.|TRBJ2-5|TRBV10-1
CASSQGLADYNVQETQYF
TGCGCCAGCAGCCAAGGACTAGCGGACTATAATGTACAAGAGACCCAGTACTTC